These T cell receptor beta chains were read from a single sample in a study of shared clonotypes between healthy human individuals. Measured with immunoSEQ multiplex PCR; TCRdb has only the in-frame clones, and not every one. Of 1,500,000 or so clones listed, around 95% are singletons. Sequencing input: naive CD4+ T cells sorted from blood. The receptor source for this set is a man aged 25 to 40 in good health. Each CDR3 is given with its conserved first and last residue. A D gene is named only where the DNA matches it firmly. Only part of the rows carry a size: once, few, many, or a class if the clone is expanded.

J gene | V gene | clone size | CDR3 length | D gene | CDR3 protein | CDR3 DNA
TRBJ2-7 | TRBV7-2 | NA | 14 | NA | CASSPWAQGYEQYF | TGTGCCAGCAGCCCCTGGGCCCAGGGCTACGAGCAGTACTTC
TRBJ2-7 | TRBV7-2 | once | 14 | NA | CASSLAVQAYEQYF | TGTGCCAGCAGCTTAGCCGTCCAGGCCTACGAGCAGTACTTC
TRBJ2-5 | TRBV29-1 | NA | 11 | NA | CSVGVWETQYF | TGCAGCGTGGGGGTGTGGGAGACCCAGTACTTC
TRBJ2-4 | TRBV11-2 | once | 15 | TRBD2 | CASSPLPSGKNIQYF | TGTGCCAGCAGCCCACTGCCTAGCGGGAAAAACATTCAGTACTTC
TRBJ2-3 | TRBV28 | NA | 15 | TRBD1 | CASSLGQFSTDTQYF | TGTGCCAGCAGCCTGGGACAGTTTAGCACAGATACGCAGTATTTT
TRBJ2-2 | TRBV30 | NA | 12 | TRBD1 | CAWGTGAGELFF | TGTGCCTGGGGCACAGGGGCCGGGGAGCTGTTTTTT
TRBJ2-7 | TRBV10-3 | NA | 14 | NA | CAISRGGTLYEQYF | TGTGCCATCAGTAGAGGGGGGACTCTCTACGAGCAGTACTTC
TRBJ1-1 | TRBV28 | NA | 14 | TRBD1 | CASSLKGGGGEAFF | TGTGCCAGCAGTTTAAAAGGGGGCGGAGGGGAAGCTTTCTTT
TRBJ1-2 | TRBV6-5 | NA | 13 | TRBD1 | CASRPDRDYGYTF | TGTGCCAGCAGACCCGACAGGGACTATGGCTACACCTTC
TRBJ2-5 | TRBV6-5 | NA | 14 | NA | CASSYGPVQETQYF | TGTGCCAGCAGTTACGGGCCAGTGCAAGAGACCCAGTACTTC
TRBJ2-1 | TRBV5-4 | NA | 16 | TRBD2 | CASSGTGTSGSNEQFF | TGTGCCAGCAGCGGGACCGGGACTAGCGGGAGCAATGAGCAGTTCTTC
TRBJ2-6 | TRBV19 | NA | 15 | NA | CASSIPGSGANVLTF | TGTGCCAGTAGTATCCCCGGCTCTGGGGCCAACGTCCTGACTTTC
TRBJ2-1 | TRBV6-5 | NA | 16 | TRBD2 | CASSYQTSGDYNEQFF | TGTGCCAGCAGTTACCAGACTAGCGGGGACTACAATGAGCAGTTCTTC
TRBJ2-3 | TRBV9 | NA | 18 | TRBD2 | CASSVHPRLAGSTDTQYF | TGTGCCAGCAGCGTGCATCCTCGACTAGCGGGAAGCACAGATACGCAGTATTTT
TRBJ2-5 | TRBV20-1 | NA | 11 | NA | CSAAGKETQYF | TGCAGTGCGGCAGGGAAGGAGACCCAGTACTTC
TRBJ1-1 | TRBV2 | NA | 14 | NA | CASMPDPSRTEAFF | TGTGCCAGCATGCCGGACCCAAGCCGCACTGAAGCTTTCTTT
TRBJ1-3 | TRBV9 | NA | 16 | NA | CASSVGGTPSGNTIYF | TGTGCCAGCAGCGTAGGAGGGACACCCTCTGGAAACACCATATATTTT
TRBJ1-1 | TRBV11-3 | NA | 13 | NA | CASSSGYNTEAFF | TGTGCCAGCAGCTCGGGGTACAACACTGAAGCTTTCTTT
TRBJ2-3 | TRBV25-1 | once | 12 | NA | CASSEGAGTQYF | TGTGCCAGCAGTGAAGGGGCGGGCACGCAGTATTTT
TRBJ2-3 | TRBV30 | NA | 12 | NA | CAWTRATDTQYF | TGTGCCTGGACCAGGGCCACAGATACGCAGTATTTT
TRBJ1-2 | TRBV4-3 | once | 14 | NA | CASSQESHFHGYTF | TGCGCCAGCAGCCAAGAATCCCATTTTCATGGCTACACCTTC
TRBJ2-2 | TRBV5-6 | NA | 12 | NA | CASSLPIGELFF | TGTGCCAGCAGCTTGCCGATCGGGGAGCTGTTTTTT
TRBJ2-1 | TRBV5-4 | NA | 16 | TRBD2 | CASSPTTSGRGNEQFF | TGTGCCAGCAGTCCGACAACTAGCGGGAGAGGTAATGAGCAGTTCTTC
TRBJ2-5 | TRBV19 | NA | 14 | TRBD2 | CASSGLAGGETQYF | TGTGCCAGTAGTGGATTAGCGGGAGGGGAGACCCAGTACTTC
TRBJ2-1 | TRBV11-3 | NA | 15 | NA | CASSRSSFISNEQFF | TGTGCCAGCAGCCGCTCAAGTTTTATCAGCAATGAGCAGTTCTTC
TRBJ2-1 | TRBV6-6 | NA | 14 | NA | CASTQRGTHNEQFF | TGTGCCAGCACCCAGAGGGGGACCCACAATGAGCAGTTCTTC
TRBJ1-1 | TRBV2 | NA | 12 | TRBD1 | CASTGQGLEAFF | TGTGCCAGCACTGGACAGGGGCTTGAAGCTTTCTTT
TRBJ1-4 | TRBV9 | NA | 17 | TRBD1 | CASSFPAARGRSEKLFF | TGTGCCAGCAGCTTCCCTGCGGCCAGGGGGCGAAGTGAAAAACTGTTTTTT
TRBJ2-1 | TRBV28 | NA | 14 | NA | CASMDGYSYNEQFF | TGTGCCAGCATGGACGGCTACTCCTACAATGAGCAGTTCTTC
TRBJ2-7 | TRBV18 | NA | 14 | NA | CASSPRQLAHEQYF | TGTGCCAGCTCACCCCGACAGCTTGCCCACGAGCAGTACTTC
TRBJ2-1 | TRBV9 | NA | 16 | NA | CASSVVSDSSYNEQFF | TGTGCCAGCAGCGTAGTGAGCGATAGCTCCTACAATGAGCAGTTCTTC
TRBJ1-4 | TRBV6-5 | NA | 14 | NA | CASSLSSTNEKLFF | TGTGCCAGCAGTCTCAGTTCAACTAATGAAAAACTGTTTTTT
TRBJ2-7 | TRBV18 | NA | 15 | NA | CASSPPGAAAYEQYF | TGTGCCAGCTCACCCCCCGGGGCGGCCGCCTACGAGCAGTACTTC
TRBJ2-5 | TRBV28 | NA | 14 | TRBD2 | CAGSGSSSYLSQYF | TGTGCCGGTAGCGGGAGTTCTTCATACCTTTCCCAGTACTTC
TRBJ2-3 | TRBV5-1 | NA | 14 | NA | CASSLDRSRDTQYF | TGCGCCAGCAGCTTGGACCGCAGCAGGGATACGCAGTATTTT
TRBJ2-1 | TRBV5-1 | NA | 16 | TRBD2 | CASSLDSSGRANEQFF | TGCGCCAGCAGCTTGGATTCTAGCGGGAGGGCGAATGAGCAGTTCTTC
TRBJ2-1 | TRBV27 | NA | 17 | TRBD2 | CASSLVLLANLHNEQFF | TGTGCCAGCAGTTTAGTGCTACTAGCGAACCTTCACAATGAGCAGTTCTTC
TRBJ2-3 | TRBV21-1 | once | 20 | NA | CASSKVGNGTSGRQFDTQYF | NA
TRBJ2-5 | TRBV2 | NA | 12 | NA | CASTGTSGTQYF | TGTGCCAGCACGGGGACTTCTGGGACCCAGTACTTC
TRBJ2-2 | TRBV11-2 | once | 16 | NA | CASSRNGGMATGELFF | TGTGCCAGCAGCAGGAACGGGGGTATGGCCACCGGGGAGCTGTTTTTT
TRBJ2-7 | TRBV21-1 | NA | 16 | NA | CASSKIFEDYDYEQYF | TGTGCCAGCAGCAAAATCTTCGAGGACTATGACTACGAGCAGTACTTC
TRBJ2-7 | TRBV4-1 | NA | 17 | NA | CASSQVENQSLSYEQYF | TGCGCCAGCAGCCAAGTCGAGAACCAATCTCTATCCTACGAGCAGTACTTC
TRBJ2-3 | TRBV5-8 | NA | 15 | TRBD1 | CASSLWTGSTDTQYF | TGTGCCAGCAGCTTGTGGACAGGGTCGACAGATACGCAGTATTTT
TRBJ1-2 | TRBV11-1 | NA | 14 | TRBD1 | CASSLTGTGNGYTF | TGTGCCAGCAGCTTAACCGGGACAGGGAATGGCTACACCTTC
TRBJ1-1 | TRBV28 | NA | 14 | NA | CASSKSVGNTEAFF | TGTGCCAGCAGTAAATCCGTAGGGAACACTGAAGCTTTCTTT
TRBJ1-1 | TRBV11-2 | NA | 13 | NA | CASSSPGITEAFF | TGTGCCAGCAGCTCGCCAGGGATCACTGAAGCTTTCTTT
TRBJ2-1 | TRBV7-6 | NA | 14 | NA | CASSRNHVIGEQFF | TGTGCCAGCAGCCGAAACCATGTGATCGGTGAGCAGTTCTTC
TRBJ2-1 | TRBV7-9 | NA | 12 | NA | CASSLAPRTQFF | TGTGCCAGCAGCTTAGCGCCCCGGACGCAGTTCTTC
TRBJ2-7 | TRBV15 | NA | 13 | TRBD1 | CATSGGQLLEQYF | TGTGCCACCAGCGGGGGACAGTTGCTCGAGCAGTACTTC
TRBJ2-5 | TRBV9 | NA | 17 | TRBD2 | CASSVDGRLAGPETQYF | TGTGCCAGCAGCGTAGACGGTCGGCTAGCGGGACCCGAGACCCAGTACTTC
TRBJ1-5 | TRBV7-8 | NA | 15 | NA | CASSNIRGGNQPQHF | TGTGCCAGCAGCAACATCAGGGGAGGCAATCAGCCCCAGCATTTT
TRBJ2-1 | TRBV23-1 | NA | 12 | NA | CASSQSRREQFF | TGCGCCAGCAGTCAATCGAGACGTGAGCAGTTCTTC
TRBJ2-6 | TRBV6-5 | once | 15 | NA | CASRNAGTGANVLTF | TGTGCCAGCAGGAACGCAGGGACTGGGGCCAACGTCCTGACTTTC
TRBJ2-3 | TRBV7-6 | NA | 16 | NA | CASSLGGGTGTDTQYF | TGTGCCAGCAGCTTAGGTGGCGGGACCGGCACAGATACGCAGTATTTT
TRBJ2-7 | TRBV21-1 | once | 16 | NA | CASSKRTSPTRGEQYF | TGTGCCAGCAGCAAACGGACTAGTCCCACCCGGGGGGAGCAGTACTTC
TRBJ2-5 | TRBV18 | NA | 16 | NA | CASSPLKIIWRETQYF | TGTGCCAGCTCACCACTGAAAATAATCTGGCGAGAGACCCAGTACTTC
TRBJ1-5 | TRBV27 | NA | 17 | NA | CASSPARFHHSNQPQHF | TGTGCCAGCAGTCCGGCCCGGTTTCATCATAGCAATCAGCCCCAGCATTTT
TRBJ1-1 | TRBV5-1 | NA | 16 | TRBD1 | CASSRTGGAWDTEAFF | TGCGCCAGCAGCCGGACAGGGGGCGCCTGGGACACTGAAGCTTTCTTT